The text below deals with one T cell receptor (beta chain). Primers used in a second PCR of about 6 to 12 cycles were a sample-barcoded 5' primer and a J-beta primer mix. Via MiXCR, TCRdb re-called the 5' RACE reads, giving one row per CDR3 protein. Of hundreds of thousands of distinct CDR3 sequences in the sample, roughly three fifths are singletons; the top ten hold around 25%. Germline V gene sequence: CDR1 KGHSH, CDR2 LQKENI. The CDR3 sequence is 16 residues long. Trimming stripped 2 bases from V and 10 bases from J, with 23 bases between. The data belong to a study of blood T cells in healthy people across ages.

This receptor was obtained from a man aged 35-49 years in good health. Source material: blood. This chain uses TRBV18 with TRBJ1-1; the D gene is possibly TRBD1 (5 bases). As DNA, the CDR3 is TGTGCCAGCTCACCAGGGTTATTGACGTCGTCCGGGGGAGCTTTCTTT. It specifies CASSPGLLTSSGGAFF.